Below are 4 T cell receptor beta chains sequenced from a single sample in a study of T-cell memory formation after mild COVID-19. TCRdb processed the 5' RACE reads anew with MiXCR; each CDR3 protein has one entry. Of about 340,000 distinct CDR3 sequences listed, about 15% are singletons. Input material: PBMCs or a T cell subset sorted from them (not recorded which). These receptors were obtained from a man aged 18-30 years who had mild COVID-19 (a few samples of this study predate the infection). Cell type and time point are not known.

The chain has TRBV7-6 and TRBJ2-1, with D possibly being TRBD2 (5 bases). This CDR3 has 14 amino acids. Trimming pared 4 bases from V and 5 bases from J, leaving 12 bases between. The germline V gene encodes CDR1 SGHVS and CDR2 FNYEAQ. The CDR3 here is CASSSLTTNNEQFF. The CDR3 bases are TGTGCCAGCAGCTCTCTGACTACGAACAATGAGCAGTTCTTC.

This clonotype occurred many times. The rearrangement joins TRBV12-3 or TRBV12-4 to TRBJ2-5; unclear D gene. V gave up 1 base and J gave up 5 bases, with 8 bases separating them. This CDR3 comprises 13 residues. CDR3 sequence: CASSLGGVETQYF. DNA of the CDR3: TGTGCCAGCAGTTTAGGGGGTGTCGAGACCCAGTACTTC.

The V gene is TRBV4-3, the J gene TRBJ1-4; perhaps TRBD1 as D (5 bases). The CDR3 covers 15 residues. Trimming left V 0 bases short and J 5 bases short, with 10 bases between. The germline gives CDR1 LGHNA, CDR2 YSLEER. This chain's CDR3 is CASSQDAGVNEKLFF. CDR3 coding DNA: TGCGCCAGCAGCCAAGATGCGGGGGTGAATGAAAAACTGTTTTTT.

In this sample, this clonotype turned up a few times. This chain connects TRBV4-1 to TRBJ2-5, with TRBD2 matching over 9 bases. CDR3 size: 16 residues. CDR1 and CDR2 from the germline V gene are MGHRA and YSYEKL. V was clipped by 3 bases and J by 5 bases; unmatched bases: 10. This chain's CDR3 is CASSQFAASGEETQYF. The CDR3 nucleotides read TGCGCCAGCAGCCAGTTTGCAGCTAGCGGGGAGGAGACCCAGTACTTC.